Presented here are 21 T cell receptor beta chains from one specimen sequenced in a study of T-cell memory formation after mild COVID-19. TCRdb used MiXCR to reprocess the 5' RACE reads, holding one entry per CDR3 protein. The sample records around 260,000 distinct CDR3 sequences, 15% to 20% being singletons. The sequencing sample was made of PBMCs or a T cell subset sorted from them (not recorded which). The receptors here all came from a man younger than 30 who had mild COVID-19 (a few samples of this study predate the infection). Cell type and time point are not known.

The chain uses TRBV7-9 and TRBJ1-2; TRBD1 aligns across 8 bases. The germline gives CDR1 SEHNR, CDR2 FQNEAQ (reference sequence). V lost 5 bases to trimming and J lost 6 bases; unmatched junction nucleotides: 8. The CDR3 contains 14 residues. The CDR3 here is CASSNFQGADGYTF. The CDR3 DNA is TGTGCCAGCAGCAATTTCCAGGGGGCAGATGGCTACACCTTC.

In DNA, the CDR3 is TGTGCCAGCAGTTACAAGGCTAGCGGCGATCAAGAGACCCAGTACTTC. Protein product: CASSYKASGDQETQYF. The chain carries TRBV6-2 or TRBV6-3 and TRBJ2-5, with 7 bases lining up with TRBD2. Germline V gives CDR1 MNHEY, CDR2 SVGEGT. There are 16 residues in the CDR3. The V and J ends lost 2 bases and 2 bases, in that order; junction bases with no gene match: 8.

This clonotype was counted a few times. V usage is TRBV7-8 and J usage is TRBJ2-3; possible D gene TRBD2, 6 bases. In germline, CDR1 is SGHVS, CDR2 FQNEAQ. The CDR3 spans 14 residues. V was trimmed by 8 bases and J by 0 bases, leaving 12 bases between them. This CDR3 is CASLAGTSTDTQYF. DNA of the CDR3: TGTGCCAGCCTTGCGGGGACTAGCACAGATACGCAGTATTTT.

The J gene is TRBJ2-3, the V gene TRBV4-2, with TRBD2 matching over 9 bases. Germline assignment: CDR1 LGHNA and CDR2 YNFKEQ. The CDR3 loop spans 15 amino acids. J lost 5 bases, V lost 6 bases, and 9 bases had no gene match. The CDR3 bases are TGTGCCAGCAGTCCCAGCGGGGGGTTTGTAGATACGCAGTATTTT. Translating it yields CASSPSGGFVDTQYF.

This clonotype showed up many times. This sequence joins TRBV6-5 and TRBJ1-1; tentatively, D is TRBD1 (5 bases). The V end lost 9 bases, the J end lost 5 bases, and 13 bases lay between the germline ends. This CDR3 comprises 12 residues. The germline V gene encodes CDR1 MNHEY and CDR2 SVGAGI. The chain's CDR3 is CASRGAYTEAFF. The CDR3 coding sequence is TGTGCCAGTCGTGGGGCTTATACTGAAGCTTTCTTT.

This chain connects TRBV12-3 or TRBV12-4 to TRBJ2-4; D gene uncertain. CDR3 size: 12 residues. V gave up 6 bases and J gave up 7 bases, with 10 bases separating them. The CDR3 region has the DNA TGTGCCAGCAGCCCCCTAGGGAACATTCAGTACTTC. This encodes CASSPLGNIQYF.

On this clonotype itself: Germline and junction disagree at one end, which may indicate a read error. The chain is built from TRBV5-5 and TRBJ1-1, with D perhaps TRBD1 (5 bases). The CDR3 sequence is 11 residues long. The germline CDR1 and CDR2 sequences are SGHKS and YYEKEE (reference sequence). As DNA, the CDR3 is TGTGCCAGCAGCTTGGAACAGGACACTGCCTTT. Translated: CASSLEQDTAF.

The chain uses TRBV7-9 and TRBJ2-1; D may be TRBD2 (5 bases). Germline CDR1 is SEHNR and CDR2 is FQNEAQ (reference sequence). CDR3 size: 15 residues. V shed 6 bases and J shed 0 bases, with 12 bases lying between them. This CDR3 reads CASRTDGVSYNEQFF. CDR3 coding DNA: TGTGCCAGCAGAACTGACGGGGTCTCCTACAATGAGCAGTTCTTC.

A few counts support this clonotype. The chain employs TRBV9 and TRBJ2-4, with TRBD2 matching 11 bases. The CDR3 covers 16 residues. Germline assignment: CDR1 SGDLS and CDR2 YYNGEE. The V and J ends lost 3 bases and 5 bases, in that order; junction bases with no gene match: 7. The CDR3 DNA reads as TGTGCCAGCAGCGCCGGGACTAGCGGTTCTCAAAACATTCAGTACTTC. Amino acid sequence: CASSAGTSGSQNIQYF.

The gene calls are TRBV11-2 and TRBJ1-4; D gene unclear. Trimming stripped 4 bases from V and 13 bases from J, with 4 bases between. Per the germline V gene, CDR1 is SGHAT and CDR2 is FQNNGV. The CDR3 has 9 residues. Here the CDR3 reads CASSCLLFF. In nucleotides, the CDR3 is TGTGCCAGCAGCTGTCTACTGTTTTTT.

V and J are TRBV5-4 and TRBJ2-3; 9 bases line up with TRBD2. Trimming at V came to 0 bases and at J to 6 bases, leaving 8 bases not matched to a gene. The CDR3 is 16 amino acids. Looked up from germline, CDR1 is SGHNT and CDR2 is YYREEE (reference sequence). CDR3 coding DNA: TGTGCCAGCAGCTTGGTGATTAGCGGGGGCCGGGATACGCAGTATTTT. Its protein product is CASSLVISGGRDTQYF.

V gene TRBV20-1 combines with J gene TRBJ2-1, with 16 bases that match TRBD2. This CDR3 is 16 amino acids long. Trimming took 6 bases from V and 8 from J; bases not matched to a gene: 10. Germline V gives CDR1 DFQATT, CDR2 SNEGSKA (reference sequence). This CDR3 reads CSARGLAGGIGHEQFF. DNA for the CDR3: TGCAGTGCAAGGGGACTAGCGGGGGGGATTGGCCATGAGCAGTTCTTC.

This clonotype was seen ten or more times. The chain couples TRBV5-1 to TRBJ1-3, with 7 bases fitting TRBD1. The CDR3 length is 14 residues. The J segment lost 9 bases and the V segment lost 6 bases, leaving 12 bases of the junction unmatched. The germline CDR1 and CDR2 sequences are SGHRS and YFSETQ. The DNA for the CDR3 is TGCGCCAGCACGCCTGGGACAGCCGAGGGCACCATATATTTT. Translated, it gives CASTPGTAEGTIYF.

This clonotype was counted ten times or more. This chain's CDR3 is CASSYTLAHEQFF. CDR3 in DNA: TGTGCCAGCAGTTACACACTAGCTCATGAGCAGTTCTTC. The chain combines TRBV6-2 or TRBV6-3 with TRBJ2-1; D perhaps matches TRBD2 (6 bases). This CDR3 is 13 amino acids long. Germline V gives CDR1 MNHEY, CDR2 SVGEGT. Between the trimmed V and J ends, which lost 2 bases and 8 bases, there was a span of 10 bases.

The V call is TRBV11-2, the J call TRBJ1-3; D might be TRBD1 (5 bases). The CDR3 length is 14 residues. Trimming shortened V by 5 bases and J by 0 bases, and 8 bases separated the two germline ends. Germline V gene lookup returns CDR1 SGHAT and CDR2 FQNNGV. In DNA form, the CDR3 reads TGTGCCAGCAGCGGGACGATCTCTGGAAACACCATATATTTT. Encoded protein: CASSGTISGNTIYF.

This clonotype was counted between two and nine times. V usage is TRBV7-2 and J usage is TRBJ1-5; D may be TRBD1 (5 bases). The CDR3 runs to 15 residues. V was pared by 5 bases and J by 7 bases, with 18 bases between. Germline V lookup: CDR1 SGHTA, CDR2 FQGNSA. CDR3 amino acids: CASSMGGEGRQPQHF. CDR3 in DNA: TGTGCCAGCAGCATGGGAGGGGAGGGTCGACAGCCCCAGCATTTT.

The chain couples TRBV20-1 to TRBJ2-5; 10 bases line up with TRBD2. The CDR3 has 14 residues. Trimming at V came to 6 bases and at J to 2 bases, leaving 6 bases not matched to a gene. Looked up from germline, CDR1 is DFQATT and CDR2 is SNEGSKA (reference sequence). Here the CDR3 DNA reads TGCAGTGCCATACTAGCGGGGATACAAGAGACCCAGTACTTC. This codes for CSAILAGIQETQYF.

This clonotype was picked up a small number of times. The gene calls are TRBV7-3 and TRBJ1-2; 8 bases fit TRBD1. V lost 5 bases to trimming and J lost 10 bases; unmatched junction nucleotides: 6. CDR3 length: 12 amino acids. Germline V gives CDR1 SGHTA, CDR2 FQGTGA. CDR3 amino acids: CASSPGQGIYTF. The CDR3 nucleotides read TGTGCCAGCAGCCCCGGACAGGGAATCTACACCTTC.

The V call is TRBV3-1, the J call TRBJ1-1; D remains unclear. The ends were cut back, 1 base at V and 7 bases at J, with 7 bases in the middle. CDR1 is LGHDT, CDR2 YNNKEL, per germline (reference sequence). The CDR3 is 12 residues long. CDR3 DNA sequence: TGTGCCAGCAGCCAAGGTTCTGGTGAAGCTTTCTTT. Residues: CASSQGSGEAFF.

V gene TRBV7-8 combines with J gene TRBJ2-7; TRBD1 might be the D (5 bases). The CDR3 length is 16 residues. V lost 0 bases and J 2 bases, leaving 14 bases between the germline ends. Germline CDR1 reads SGHVS; CDR2 reads FQNEAQ. The CDR3 loop is CASSLAIDSEPYEQYF. In DNA form, the CDR3 reads TGTGCCAGCAGCTTAGCCATAGACAGTGAACCCTACGAGCAGTACTTC.

In its sample, this clonotype was seen many times. J is TRBJ2-1 and V is TRBV6-6; TRBD1 is a possible D gene (5 bases). V lost 5 bases and J 10 bases, leaving 12 bases between the germline ends. This CDR3 spans 12 amino acids. The germline V gene encodes CDR1 MNHNY and CDR2 SVGAGI (reference sequence). CDR3 nucleotide sequence: TGTGCCAGCAGTGGACACGGCCGGGAGCAGTTCTTC. This translates into CASSGHGREQFF.